One sample yielded the 10 T cell receptor beta chains listed below, sequenced in a study of T cell responses to AZD1222 COVID-19 vaccine listed by TCRdb under 2021. This specimen's time point label, per the study, means: about 28 days (+/-7) after the second vaccine dose. Library prep was done by the immunoSEQ multiplex PCR assay. TCRdb limited this immuneACCESS table to in-frame rearrangements with V and J called. A share of clones is missing; checked studies link under half to unresolved V genes, and the rest is unexplained. A total of some 140,000 clones appear in this sample, 70% to 90% of them only once. The leading ten clones occupy 8% to 10% of the sample. Sequenced here: peripheral blood, sampled 28 days after the second AZD1222 dose. These receptors originate from an adult who received the AZD1222 COVID-19 vaccine.

The chain uses TRBV5-8 and TRBJ2-1, with D possibly being TRBD1 or TRBD2 (5 bases each). This CDR3 is built from 14 residues. The V end was cut by 3 bases, the J end by 5 bases, with 12 bases between. Per the germline V gene, CDR1 is SGHTS and CDR2 is YDEGEE. In DNA, the CDR3 is TGTGCCAGCAGCTCCGGGACGGGTAACAATGAGCAGTTCTTC. Encoded protein: CASSSGTGNNEQFF.

This clone was seen only once. The chain links TRBV6-5 to TRBJ1-6, with D unclear. Per the germline V gene, CDR1 is MNHEY and CDR2 is SVGAGI. Between the trimmed V and J ends, which lost 3 bases and 7 bases, there was a span of 7 bases. The CDR3 covers 13 residues. The CDR3 loop is CASSYIENSPLHF. The CDR3 DNA reads as TGTGCCAGCAGTTATATAGAGAATTCACCCCTCCACTTT.

The genes are TRBV30 and TRBJ1-6; D not certain. The V end was cut by 1 base, the J end by 5 bases, with 12 bases between. Per germline, CDR1 GTSNPN and CDR2 SVGIG (reference sequence). The CDR3 is 15 residues long. DNA for the CDR3: TGTGCCTGGAGTGAAAAGGGCCTAAATAATTCACCCCTCCACTTT. It yields the protein CAWSEKGLNNSPLHF.

The gene calls are TRBV12-3 or TRBV12-4 and TRBJ1-1; 8 bases map to TRBD1. The junction had 4 bases not matched to a gene; V was cut back by 6 bases and J by 4 bases. The CDR3 contains 13 residues. This CDR3 is CASRPGGGTEAFF. The CDR3 DNA follows: TGTGCCAGCAGGCCAGGGGGCGGCACTGAAGCTTTCTTT.

The rearrangement joins TRBV5-1 to TRBJ2-3; weak D call: TRBD2 (6 bases). Germline CDR1 reads SGHRS; CDR2 reads YFSETQ. CDR3 length: 17 amino acids. The V end lost 6 bases, the J end lost 0 bases, and 20 bases lay between the germline ends. In DNA, the CDR3 is TGCGCCAGCAATCCTTTGTTCGGGGGAACTAGCACAGATACGCAGTATTTT. Amino acid sequence: CASNPLFGGTSTDTQYF. The complete variable domain, with remaining parts taken from reference TRBV5-1 and TRBJ2-3, reads KAGVTQTPRYLIKTRGQQVTLSCSPISGHRSVSWYQQTPGQGLQFLFEYFSETQRNKGNFPGRFSGRQFSNSRSEMNVSTLELGDSALYLCASNPLFGGTSTDTQYFGPGTRLTVL.

This clone was observed once. The V call is TRBV19, the J call TRBJ1-2; unclear D gene. Between the trimmed V and J ends, which lost 3 bases and 0 bases, there was a span of 5 bases. The V gene's germline CDR1 is LNHDA and CDR2 SQIVND (reference sequence). This CDR3 has 13 residues. CDR3 protein: CASSMRANYGYTF. The CDR3 DNA reads TGTGCCAGTAGTATGAGAGCTAACTATGGCTACACCTTC. The whole variable domain, remainder taken from reference TRBV19 and TRBJ1-2, is DGGITQSPKYLFRKEGQNVTLSCEQNLNHDAMYWYRQDPGQGLRLIYYSQIVNDFQKGDIAEGYSVSREKKESFPLTVTSAQKNPTAFYLCASSMRANYGYTFGSGTRLTVV.

This rearrangement joins TRBV18 to TRBJ2-3; tentatively, D is TRBD1 (6 bases). Germline lookup yields CDR1 KGHSH and CDR2 LQKENI. This CDR3 has 15 amino acids. Trimming left V 6 bases short and J 5 bases short, with 18 bases between. The CDR3 nucleotides read TGTGCCAGCTCCCCCTTAAACAGGGCTAAAGATACGCAGTATTTT. It translates to CASSPLNRAKDTQYF.

The chain couples TRBV7-9 to TRBJ2-7; D may be TRBD1 or TRBD2 (6 bases each). Germline V gives CDR1 SEHNR, CDR2 FQNEAQ (reference sequence). Trimming took 1 base from V and 1 from J, leaving 11 bases between them. CDR3 length: 15 residues. CDR3 nucleotide sequence: TGTGCCAGCAGCTTAGATGAGGGGGGTTCCTACGAGCAGTACTTC. Encoded protein: CASSLDEGGSYEQYF.

The chain links TRBV29-1 to TRBJ2-7; D may be TRBD2 (6 bases). Germline assignment: CDR1 SQVTM and CDR2 ANQGSEA. V was clipped by 4 bases and J by 7 bases, with 23 bases between them. This CDR3 has 15 residues. The CDR3 DNA is TGCAGCGTTGTCCGGGTGGTAGCGGCGCTAGAGGAGCAGTACTTC. This translates into CSVVRVVAALEEQYF.

The chain combines TRBV10-2 with TRBJ1-1; unclear D gene. From germline, CDR1 is WSHSY and CDR2 SAAADI. V lost 5 bases and J 0 bases, leaving 16 bases between the germline ends. The CDR3 loop spans 16 amino acids. CDR3 sequence reads: CASSPEIGRMNTEAFF. The CDR3 DNA follows: TGCGCCAGCAGTCCCGAGATAGGACGAATGAACACTGAAGCTTTCTTT.